These 2 T cell receptor beta chains share one sample of origin, sequenced in a study of blood T cell repertoires in COVID-19. Method: immunoSEQ multiplex PCR; TCRdb's copy keeps in-frame clones and lacks some. The sample contains fewer than 500,000 clones, 81% of which appear only once. Material for sequencing was peripheral blood. These receptors were taken from a human donor with acute or convalescent COVID-19. The donor label of this sample is uncertain.

The chain combines TRBV6-6 with TRBJ2-2; 14 bases agree with TRBD2. The V gene's germline CDR1 is MNHNY and CDR2 SVGAGI (reference sequence). The CDR3 sequence is 20 residues long. V shed 6 bases and J 3 bases; nucleotides not matched to a gene: 15. The CDR3 sequence is CASSPRWTSGGRADTGELFF. The CDR3 coding sequence is TGTGCCAGCAGCCCACGTTGGACTAGCGGGGGGCGAGCGGACACCGGGGAGCTGTTTTTT.

This clone was seen repeatedly, ten times or more. The junction departs from the called germline gene at one end, perhaps through a read error. V is TRBV28 and J is TRBJ1-5, with TRBD1 matching over 12 bases. The germline CDR1 and CDR2 sequences are MDHEN and SYDVKM. CDR3 size: 17 residues. CDR3 protein: CASSFWGGTGGKQPQHF. The CDR3, as DNA: TGTGCCAGCAGTTTCTGGGGTGGGACAGGGGGCAAGCAGCCCCAGCATTTT.